This T cell receptor (beta chain) was sequenced in a study of identical twins. The CDR3 totals 16 residues. V lost 1 base and J lost 2; bases outside the gene matches: 7. Germline values: CDR1 SGHVS, CDR2 FNYEAQ. One entry per CDR3 protein results from TCRdb running MiXCR on the 5' RACE reads. This table holds about 340,000 distinct CDR3 sequences, approximately 8.7% found once. Everyone who gave samples was a healthy Caucasian. The rearrangement uses TRBV7-6 and TRBJ1-2; 7 bases are shared with TRBD1. Input material: naive T cells sorted from blood. This clonotype was sampled from a woman aged 50 to 60 in good health. DNA for the CDR3: TGTGCCAGCAGCTTAGGGGACAGAAAGGAAAACTATGGCTACACCTTC. It is translated as CASSLGDRKENYGYTF.